This passage covers 32 T cell receptor beta chains from one sample sequenced in a study of blood T cell repertoires in COVID-19. Clones were sequenced by immunoSEQ multiplex PCR, and TCRdb holds only the in-frame ones, with some missing. There are about 36,000 clones in the sample; roughly 77% occur only once, and about 45% lies in the top ten. What was sequenced was peripheral blood. The receptors derive from a human donor in a cohort sampled during active or convalescent COVID-19. The donor label of this sample is uncertain.

This clone was observed a handful of times. The J gene is TRBJ2-1, the V gene TRBV7-9, with TRBD1 matching over 7 bases. Germline V gene sequence: CDR1 SEHNR, CDR2 FQNEAQ (reference sequence). This CDR3 spans 12 amino acids. V shed 4 bases and J 8 bases; nucleotides not matched to a gene: 2. The CDR3 is CASSSQGYEQFF. Here the CDR3 DNA reads TGTGCCAGCAGCTCACAGGGGTATGAGCAGTTCTTC.

Comments on this clone: At one end, the junction sequence differs from germline, possibly due to a read error. This chain connects TRBV19 to TRBJ2-3; no firm D call. This CDR3 comprises 13 residues. Germline values: CDR1 LNHDA, CDR2 SQIVND (reference sequence). The CDR3 sequence: CASSIGYTETQYF. CDR3 nucleotides: TGTGCCAGTAGTATCGGCTACACAGAAACGCAGTATTTT. Full variable domain (remainder filled in from reference TRBV19 and TRBJ2-3): DGGITQSPKYLFRKEGQNVTLSCEQNLNHDAMYWYRQDPGQGLRLIYYSQIVNDFQKGDIAEGYSVSREKKESFPLTVTSAQKNPTAFYLCASSIGYTETQYFGPGTRLTVL.

The chain recombines TRBV6-1 with TRBJ2-7, with TRBD1 identical over 12 bases. After removal of 4 bases from V and 7 bases from J, the junction contained 14 bases not matched to a gene. The CDR3 runs 17 residues. Germline CDR1 and CDR2: MNHNS and SASEGT. CDR3 sequence reads: CASSAPSGTGGAGEQYF. DNA of the CDR3: TGTGCCAGCAGTGCACCTTCGGGGACAGGGGGCGCGGGGGAGCAGTACTTC.

This clone turned up a few times. The J gene is TRBJ2-6, the V gene TRBV10-3; maybe TRBD1 (6 bases). V lost 8 bases, J lost 1 base, and 12 bases lay in between. The CDR3 runs 15 residues. Per germline, CDR1 ENHRY and CDR2 SYGVKD. CDR3 in amino acids: CAISGQGSGANVLTF. The DNA of the CDR3 is TGTGCCATCTCTGGGCAGGGGTCTGGGGCCAACGTCCTGACTTTC.

The chain combines TRBV19 with TRBJ2-3; TRBD2 aligns across 8 bases. V was pared by 8 bases and J by 2 bases, with 15 bases of the junction left unmatched. The germline V gene has CDR1 LNHDA and CDR2 SQIVND (reference sequence). The CDR3 length is 17 residues. This CDR3 reads CASLQPGGDYFTDTQYF. CDR3 DNA: TGTGCCAGTCTCCAACCGGGGGGGGACTACTTCACAGATACGCAGTATTTT. Full variable domain (remainder filled in from reference TRBV19 and TRBJ2-3): DGGITQSPKYLFRKEGQNVTLSCEQNLNHDAMYWYRQDPGQGLRLIYYSQIVNDFQKGDIAEGYSVSREKKESFPLTVTSAQKNPTAFYLCASLQPGGDYFTDTQYFGPGTRLTVL.

With respect to this clone: Other nucleotide sequences in the sample specify the same CDR3. The chain joins TRBV6-4 to TRBJ1-1; D remains ambiguous. CDR3 length equals 13 residues. Germline V gene sequence: CDR1 MRHNA, CDR2 SNTAGT. The ends were cut back, 3 bases at V and 5 bases at J, with 10 bases in the middle. The CDR3 sequence is CASSEGAGTEAFF. CDR3 coding DNA: TGTGCCAGCAGTGAGGGTGCGGGAACTGAAGCTTTCTTT.

This chain uses TRBV21-1 with TRBJ2-7; the D call of TRBD1 is as the table states it, not checked on the DNA. TRBV21-1 corresponds to a pseudogene. CDR3 length equals 14 residues. CDR3 coding DNA: TGTGCCAGCAGCAGGGCCAGCCGATGTTACGAGCAGTACTTC. Amino acids: CASSRASRCYEQYF.

The chain is built from TRBV5-6 and TRBJ1-5, with D maybe TRBD1 (6 bases). The CDR3 consists of 13 residues. Germline-derived CDR1 and CDR2 are SGHDT and YYEEEE. The V end lost 4 bases, the J end lost 5 bases, and 10 bases lay between the germline ends. In nucleotides, the CDR3 is TGTGCCAGCAGCCGACAGGTAGATCAGCCCCAGCATTTT. It translates to CASSRQVDQPQHF.

The chain carries TRBV7-8 and TRBJ1-5; 8 positions agree with TRBD1. V lost 4 bases, J lost 2 bases, and 1 base stayed unmatched. CDR1 is SGHVS, CDR2 FQNEAQ, per germline. The CDR3 length is 14 residues. CDR3 DNA: TGTGCCAGCAGCTGGACAGGGCGCAATCAGCCCCAGCATTTT. Translation: CASSWTGRNQPQHF.

The CDR3 nucleotides are TGTGCCAGCAGTGAAGGGGCAGGGATTGAAGCTTTCTTT. It codes for CASSEGAGIEAFF. The rearrangement uses TRBV2 and TRBJ1-1; D might be TRBD1 (5 bases). V lost 1 base and J lost 7, with 10 bases in between. This CDR3 comprises 13 residues. Per germline, CDR1 SNHLY and CDR2 FYNNEI.

The rearrangement links TRBV5-1 to TRBJ2-3; unclear D gene. Germline assignment: CDR1 SGHRS and CDR2 YFSETQ. This CDR3 is built from 11 residues. V gave up 0 bases and J gave up 8 bases, with 4 bases separating them. The CDR3 nucleotides are TGCGCCAGCAGCTTGGGGGCTACGCAGTATTTT. It is translated as CASSLGATQYF.

V and J are TRBV4-1 and TRBJ1-3, with TRBD1 identical over 9 bases. Germline trimming cut 1 base from V and 2 bases from J; bases unmatched to any gene: 0. CDR1 is MGHRA, CDR2 YSYEKL, per germline. The CDR3 length is 15 residues. The CDR3 region has the DNA TGCGCCAGCAGCCAAGGGACAGGGGCTGGAAACACCATATATTTT. This encodes CASSQGTGAGNTIYF.

V usage is TRBV5-8 and J usage is TRBJ2-1, with 9 bases fitting TRBD1. Germline-derived CDR1 and CDR2 are SGHTS and YDEGEE. With 6 bases clipped from V and 7 bases from J, the junction kept 5 bases outside the gene matches. The CDR3 has 13 amino acids. The chain's CDR3 is CASTRTGENEQFF. CDR3 in DNA: TGTGCCAGCACGCGGACAGGGGAAAATGAGCAGTTCTTC.

V gene TRBV12-3 or TRBV12-4 combines with J gene TRBJ2-5; the D gene is possibly TRBD2 (6 bases). The CDR3 is 12 amino acids. The V and J ends lost 5 bases and 5 bases respectively, with 9 bases between them. The CDR3 reads CASSPRGETQYF. The CDR3 DNA reads TGTGCCAGCAGTCCCCGGGGGGAGACCCAGTACTTC.

The chain recombines TRBV6-5 with TRBJ1-1; D is perhaps TRBD1 (6 bases). Germline V CDR1 and CDR2: MNHEY, SVGAGI. V was trimmed by 2 bases and J by 5 bases, leaving 12 bases between them. The CDR3 totals 14 residues. CDR3 sequence: CASSYDRSRTEAFF. DNA for the CDR3: TGTGCCAGCAGTTACGACAGGTCGAGAACTGAAGCTTTCTTT.

This rearrangement joins TRBV9 to TRBJ1-5; a possible D gene is TRBD1 (5 bases). Germline V gene lookup returns CDR1 SGDLS and CDR2 YYNGEE. Trimming took 0 bases from V and 9 from J, leaving 10 bases between them. The CDR3 is 13 amino acids. Written as DNA, the CDR3 is TGTGCCAGCAGCGTAGTTCAGGGAGGGCCCCAGCATTTT. Amino acids: CASSVVQGGPQHF.

The chain combines TRBV11-3 with TRBJ2-3; 16 bases are shared with TRBD2. V lost 4 bases, J lost 3 bases, and 7 bases stayed unmatched. The CDR3 sequence is 18 residues long. Germline lookup yields CDR1 SGHNT and CDR2 YENEEA. The CDR3 sequence is CASSSPGLAGGPTDTQYF. The DNA of the CDR3 is TGTGCCAGCAGCTCGCCGGGACTAGCGGGAGGGCCGACAGATACGCAGTATTTT.

The genes are TRBV2 and TRBJ1-1; 7 nucleotides line up with TRBD1. Trimming at V came to 4 bases and at J to 7 bases, leaving 0 bases not matched to a gene. Germline assignment: CDR1 SNHLY and CDR2 FYNNEI. This CDR3 contains 11 residues. For the CDR3, the DNA is TGTGCCAGCAGTGGGGACAGTGAAGCTTTCTTT. It is translated as CASSGDSEAFF.

V is TRBV2 and J is TRBJ1-5; unclear D gene. Germline CDR1 and CDR2: SNHLY and FYNNEI. Trimming stripped 7 bases from V and 9 bases from J, with 22 bases between. The CDR3 spans 15 residues. CDR3 in DNA: TGTGCCAGCACCCCAATAAGGGAGAGAGGTACGCCCCAGCATTTT. Translating gives CASTPIRERGTPQHF. Drawing the rest from reference TRBV2 and TRBJ1-5, the complete variable domain is EPEVTQTPSHQVTQMGQEVILRCVPISNHLYFYWYRQILGQKVEFLVSFYNNEISEKSEIFDDQFSVERPDGSNFTLKIRSTKLEDSAMYFCASTPIRERGTPQHFGDGTRLSIL.

V is TRBV6-2 or TRBV6-3 and J is TRBJ1-5; 7 nucleotides align to TRBD1. Germline V CDR1 and CDR2: MNHEY, SVGEGT. There are 15 residues in the CDR3. With V trimmed by 5 bases and J by 3 bases, 7 bases remained unmatched. CDR3 in amino acids: CASSLIRGNNQPQHF. The CDR3 DNA follows: TGTGCCAGCAGTCTTATCAGGGGGAACAATCAGCCCCAGCATTTT.

J is TRBJ1-5 and V is TRBV30, with D unresolved. The V end was cut by 2 bases, the J end by 4 bases, with 15 bases between. Germline lookup yields CDR1 GTSNPN and CDR2 SVGIG (reference sequence). The CDR3 extends over 15 amino acids. In DNA form, the CDR3 reads TGTGCCTGGAGTTCCGGACTTTTACCGAATCAGCCCCAGCATTTT. It is translated as CAWSSGLLPNQPQHF.

The chain links TRBV6-1 to TRBJ1-1, with unresolved D. Between the trimmed V and J ends, which lost 2 bases and 1 base, there was a span of 5 bases. CDR1 is MNHNS, CDR2 SASEGT, per germline. This CDR3 has 13 residues. CDR3 sequence (DNA): TGTGCCAGCAGTGAAACTGCGAACACTGAAGCTTTCTTT. Translating it yields CASSETANTEAFF.

CDR3 coding DNA: TGTGCCAGCAGCTTAGATAAGGGGCTCACTGAAGCTTTCTTT. It specifies CASSLDKGLTEAFF. V usage is TRBV11-2 and J usage is TRBJ1-1, with D perhaps TRBD1 (5 bases). Trimming shortened V by 0 bases and J by 4 bases, and 9 bases separated the two germline ends. This CDR3 has 14 amino acids. Germline-derived CDR1 and CDR2 are SGHAT and FQNNGV.

The J gene is TRBJ1-5, the V gene TRBV19, with D possibly TRBD1 on 6 matching bases. V shed 2 bases and J shed 6 bases, with 11 bases lying between them. CDR3 length: 14 residues. Germline lookup yields CDR1 LNHDA and CDR2 SQIVND (reference sequence). In DNA form, the CDR3 reads TGTGCCAGTAGTATACTCACAGGGAGTCAGCCCCAGCATTTT. The encoded protein is CASSILTGSQPQHF.

This sequence joins TRBV5-5 and TRBJ2-1; TRBD1 agrees at 7 bases. The CDR3 runs 14 residues. Germline CDR1 reads SGHKS; CDR2 reads YYEKEE (reference sequence). The ends lost 4 bases at V and 0 bases at J; junction bases unmatched: 1. The CDR3 nucleotides are TGTGCCAGCAGCACAGGGGCCTCCTACAATGAGCAGTTCTTC. Encoded protein: CASSTGASYNEQFF.

The rearrangement links TRBV2 to TRBJ2-2; 13 bases are shared with TRBD2. Germline-derived CDR1 and CDR2 are SNHLY and FYNNEI. The J segment lost 5 bases and the V segment lost 3 bases, leaving 0 bases of the junction unmatched. The CDR3 is 15 amino acids. The CDR3 sequence: CASSETSGRTGELFF. DNA of the CDR3: TGTGCCAGCAGTGAGACTAGCGGGAGGACCGGGGAGCTGTTTTTT.

The CDR3 reads CASSHTDTQYF. The DNA of the CDR3 is TGTGCCAGCAGCCACACAGATACGCAGTATTTT. The chain uses TRBV11-3 and TRBJ2-3; D gene unclear. CDR1 SGHNT and CDR2 YENEEA come from the germline V gene. The V and J ends lost 5 bases and 2 bases respectively, with 2 bases between them. CDR3 length equals 11 residues.

This chain joins TRBV24-1 and TRBJ2-1, with 9 bases aligning to TRBD2. This CDR3 has 15 residues. CDR1 is KGHDR, CDR2 SFDVKD, per germline. With 8 bases clipped from V and 5 bases from J, the junction kept 9 bases outside the gene matches. The CDR3 spells CATTSSGSLHNEQFF. The CDR3 bases are TGTGCCACCACCAGTAGCGGGAGTTTACACAATGAGCAGTTCTTC.

The chain uses TRBV9 and TRBJ1-1; no clear D gene. Germline V gene sequence: CDR1 SGDLS, CDR2 YYNGEE. Deletions cut 3 bases from V and 0 bases from J, with 18 bases between. There are 17 residues in the CDR3. This CDR3 reads CASSALPRGFMNTEAFF. CDR3 nucleotide sequence: TGTGCCAGCAGCGCGTTACCTAGAGGGTTCATGAACACTGAAGCTTTCTTT.

The chain links TRBV5-1 to TRBJ2-5; 8 bases fit TRBD1. Trimming removed 3 bases from V and 4 bases from J; junction bases left unmatched: 2. CDR1 and CDR2 (germline): SGHRS, YFSETQ. There are 13 residues in the CDR3. Here the CDR3 reads CASSSTGGETQYF. Here the CDR3 DNA reads TGCGCCAGCAGCTCTACAGGGGGAGAGACCCAGTACTTC.

J is TRBJ2-7 and V is TRBV7-2; tentative D call: TRBD2 (6 bases). Germline V gene lookup returns CDR1 SGHTA and CDR2 FQGNSA. The CDR3 consists of 16 residues. Between the trimmed V and J ends, which lost 0 bases and 5 bases, there was a span of 17 bases. This chain's CDR3 is CASSLAGSGWRDEQYF. The DNA for the CDR3 is TGTGCCAGCAGCTTAGCGGGGTCGGGATGGAGGGACGAGCAGTACTTC.

The chain has TRBV5-6 and TRBJ2-3, with no clear D. This CDR3 is 14 amino acids long. CDR1 and CDR2 (germline): SGHDT, YYEEEE. Trimming shortened V by 4 bases and J by 6 bases, and 15 bases separated the two germline ends. CDR3 sequence reads: CASSRPGSPDTQYF. In DNA, the CDR3 is TGTGCCAGCAGCCGTCCCGGGTCACCCGATACGCAGTATTTT.